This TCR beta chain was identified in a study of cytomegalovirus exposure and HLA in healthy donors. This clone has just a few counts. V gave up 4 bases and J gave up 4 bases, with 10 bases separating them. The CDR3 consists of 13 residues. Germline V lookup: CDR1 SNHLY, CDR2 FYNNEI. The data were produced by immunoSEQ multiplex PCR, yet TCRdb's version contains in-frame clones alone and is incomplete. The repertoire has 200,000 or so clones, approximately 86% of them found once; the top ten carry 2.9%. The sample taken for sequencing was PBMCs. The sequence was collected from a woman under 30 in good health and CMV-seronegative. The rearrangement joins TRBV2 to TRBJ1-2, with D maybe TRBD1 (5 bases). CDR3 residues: CASSVGGSYGYTF. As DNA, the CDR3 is TGTGCCAGCAGTGTCGGGGGAAGCTATGGCTACACCTTC.